These 15 T cell receptor beta chains were all obtained from the same sample, sequenced in a study of cytomegalovirus exposure and HLA in healthy donors. The PCR used 60 Vbeta and 13 Jbeta primers. The protocol was immunoSEQ multiplex PCR, while the TCRdb copy is restricted to in-frame clones and leaves out a portion. The profile covers around 76,000 clones, with about 70% appearing a single time and about 7.6% taken by the ten largest. Material for sequencing was PBMCs. The receptors shown here come from a man aged 40-50 years in good health and CMV-seropositive.

This clone was seen a handful of times. This chain joins TRBV29-1 and TRBJ2-7; 7 bases match TRBD2. With V trimmed by 3 bases and J by 0 bases, 5 bases remained unmatched. The length of the CDR3 is 14 residues. Germline loops: CDR1 SQVTM, CDR2 ANQGSEA. CDR3 bases: TGCAGCGTTGATGTGGGGGGGAGCTCCTACGAGCAGTACTTC. Translating it yields CSVDVGGSSYEQYF.

This rearrangement joins TRBV5-4 to TRBJ2-7; 9 bases are a match to TRBD2. CDR1 is SGHNT and CDR2 is YYREEE in the germline V gene (reference sequence). V shed 4 bases, J shed 5 bases, and the junction held 4 bases outside the gene matches. The CDR3 is 13 residues long. The DNA for the CDR3 is TGTGCCAGCAGCCGTAGCGGGAGTGACGAGCAGTACTTC. Amino acids: CASSRSGSDEQYF.

The CDR3 here is CASLFGAGGAEQYF. CDR3 in DNA: TGTGCCAGCCTATTTGGGGCAGGGGGCGCCGAGCAGTACTTC. The chain recombines TRBV2 with TRBJ2-7, with 8 nucleotides matching TRBD1. The CDR3 length is 14 residues. The V segment lost 8 bases and the J segment 6 bases; nucleotides outside the gene matches: 12. Looked up from germline, CDR1 is SNHLY and CDR2 is FYNNEI.

The J gene is TRBJ2-5, the V gene TRBV5-1, with 7 bases identical to TRBD1. Trimming cost V 4 bases and J 3 bases; bases outside gene matches: 6. Germline CDR1 and CDR2: SGHRS and YFSETQ. The CDR3 is 14 residues long. The CDR3 DNA sequence: TGCGCCAGCAGCCACAACACAGGGGAAGAGACCCAGTACTTC. Its translation is CASSHNTGEETQYF.

The chain uses TRBV25-1 and TRBJ1-4, with D possibly being TRBD1 (5 bases). Deletions cut 7 bases from V and 13 bases from J, with 22 bases between. The germline CDR1 and CDR2 sequences are MGHDK and SYGVNS. The CDR3 loop spans 14 amino acids. The CDR3 DNA is TGTGCCAGCAATGGGGAATTAGGGGACGGGGGACTGTTTTTT. Translated: CASNGELGDGGLFF.

The chain employs TRBV5-6 and TRBJ2-1, with TRBD2 matching 10 bases. Germline values: CDR1 SGHDT, CDR2 YYEEEE. The V and J ends lost 1 base and 6 bases, in that order; junction bases with no gene match: 4. This CDR3 comprises 15 residues. DNA of the CDR3: TGTGCCAGCAGCTTGCGGGGACTAGCGTTCAATGAGCAGTTCTTC. It yields the protein CASSLRGLAFNEQFF.

This clone appeared once. This chain uses TRBV27 with TRBJ1-1; D uncertain. CDR3 size: 13 residues. V lost 5 bases to trimming and J lost 4 bases, with 11 bases between them. The germline V gene encodes CDR1 MNHEY and CDR2 SMNVEV (reference sequence). CDR3 residues: CASSLGSSTEAFF. CDR3 DNA: TGTGCCAGCAGTCTCGGTTCGAGCACTGAAGCTTTCTTT.

This clone was seen once. The chain links TRBV5-6 to TRBJ2-5; a weak D match, TRBD2 (6 bases). V was clipped by 4 bases and J by 2 bases, with 9 bases between them. The CDR3 is 13 amino acids. Germline V gene sequence: CDR1 SGHDT, CDR2 YYEEEE. The DNA of the CDR3 is TGTGCCAGCAGCCCGGGACTTCAAGAGACCCAGTACTTC. This encodes CASSPGLQETQYF.

The chain combines TRBV5-1 with TRBJ2-7; 7 bases fit TRBD1. J was trimmed by 3 bases and V by 5 bases; bases with no gene match: 8. The CDR3 is 14 residues long. Germline lookup yields CDR1 SGHRS and CDR2 YFSETQ. The CDR3 DNA reads as TGCGCCAGCAGATCCGGGACAGATAACTACGAGCAGTACTTC. Amino acid sequence: CASRSGTDNYEQYF.

The genes are TRBV6-5 and TRBJ2-3, with no clear D. The CDR3 runs to 14 residues. Germline V gene data show CDR1 as MNHEY and CDR2 as SVGAGI. The V and J ends lost 7 bases and 2 bases respectively, with 13 bases between them. DNA for the CDR3: TGTGCCAGCACCAAACGAGAGTCCACAGATACGCAGTATTTT. Residues: CASTKRESTDTQYF.

J is TRBJ1-6 and V is TRBV6-5; possibly TRBD1 for D (5 bases). The CDR3 is 12 residues long. Between the trimmed V and J ends, which lost 8 bases and 7 bases, there was a span of 9 bases. Germline values: CDR1 MNHEY, CDR2 SVGAGI. For the CDR3, the DNA is TGTGCCAGCCGGGGGTCGAATTCACCCCTCCACTTT. Protein: CASRGSNSPLHF.

CDR3 nucleotide sequence: TGTGCCAGCAGTCGAAGGGACAGGGGGTTTGTGATCCAAGAGACCCAGTACTTC. Protein product: CASSRRDRGFVIQETQYF. The chain links TRBV28 to TRBJ2-5, with 11 nucleotides matching TRBD1. V shed 5 bases and J 1 base; nucleotides not matched to a gene: 12. CDR1 is MDHEN and CDR2 is SYDVKM in the germline V gene. This CDR3 has 18 amino acids.

The chain couples TRBV18 to TRBJ2-5; D is perhaps TRBD1 (5 bases). The length of the CDR3 is 15 residues. Trimming cost V 6 bases and J 1 base, with 15 bases left between them. Germline lookup yields CDR1 KGHSH and CDR2 LQKENI. DNA of the CDR3: TGTGCCAGCTCGCCCCCTGGGGCTGCCCAAGAGACCCAGTACTTC. It specifies CASSPPGAAQETQYF.

The gene calls are TRBV5-1 and TRBJ2-5, with 11 bases lining up with TRBD2. Trimming took 3 bases from V and 4 from J; bases not matched to a gene: 5. The CDR3 covers 15 residues. The germline V gene encodes CDR1 SGHRS and CDR2 YFSETQ. DNA for the CDR3: TGCGCCAGCAGCTCCGACGGGACTAGCGGAGAGACCCAGTACTTC. It codes for CASSSDGTSGETQYF.

The chain employs TRBV5-1 and TRBJ1-4; 7 bases line up with TRBD1. After removal of 0 bases from V and 5 bases from J, the junction contained 4 bases not matched to a gene. This CDR3 region has 15 residues. Germline V gene sequence: CDR1 SGHRS, CDR2 YFSETQ. The CDR3 reads CASSLVTGPNEKLFF. The CDR3 DNA follows: TGCGCCAGCAGCTTGGTGACAGGGCCAAATGAAAAACTGTTTTTT.